A selection of T cell receptor beta chains follows, all from one sample in a study of human T cells and chemical hapten exposure. Via MiXCR, TCRdb re-called the RACE reads, giving one row per CDR3 protein. The repertoire has roughly 380,000 distinct CDR3 sequences, approximately 5.1% of them found once; the top ten carry 2.6%. Sequenced here: whole blood, sampled in connection with sensitization to the hapten diphenylcyclopropenone (DPC). The receptors come from a woman aged 45-60 years with alopecia areata. Some clones in this sample may be carry-over from other donors' samples. Each CDR3 is given with its conserved first and last residue. The order of the fields is CDR3 protein, CDR3 DNA, clone size, D gene, V gene, J gene. D genes are given only for firm matches. The size field is filled for only some rows; it gives once, few, many or a size class.

cdr3_aa: CASSFREYTEAFF
cdr3_nt: TGTGCCAGCAGTTTCAGGGAATACACTGAAGCTTTCTTT
clone_size: few
d_call: .
v_call: TRBV12-3/TRBV12-4
j_call: TRBJ1-1

cdr3_aa: CASSREAAGWTGANVLTF
cdr3_nt: TGCGCCAGCAGCCGCGAAGCGGCAGGGTGGACTGGGGCCAACGTCCTGACTTTC
clone_size: .
d_call: .
v_call: TRBV4-3
j_call: TRBJ2-6

cdr3_aa: CASSLYEDQANYF
cdr3_nt: TGTGCCAGCAGTTTGTATGAGGACCAGGCCAATTATTTT
clone_size: few
d_call: .
v_call: TRBV12-3/TRBV12-4
j_call: TRBJ2-3

cdr3_aa: CASSGPLAGGGETQYF
cdr3_nt: TGTGCCAGCAGCGGACCCCTAGCGGGGGGAGGAGAGACCCAGTACTTC
clone_size: few
d_call: TRBD2
v_call: TRBV9
j_call: TRBJ2-5

cdr3_aa: CASSYGQVRAFF
cdr3_nt: TGTGCCAGCAGTTATGGACAGGTACGAGCTTTCTTT
clone_size: many
d_call: TRBD1
v_call: TRBV6-2/TRBV6-3
j_call: TRBJ1-1

cdr3_aa: CSATKPTGRYEQYF
cdr3_nt: TGCAGTGCCACCAAACCGACTGGGCGGTACGAGCAGTACTTC
clone_size: few
d_call: .
v_call: TRBV20-1
j_call: TRBJ2-7

cdr3_aa: CATSVNGGAFTDTQYF
cdr3_nt: TGTGCCACCAGTGTGAATGGGGGCGCGTTCACAGATACGCAGTATTTT
clone_size: many
d_call: .
v_call: TRBV24-1
j_call: TRBJ2-3

cdr3_aa: CATTDSNFNEQYF
cdr3_nt: TGTGCGACCACGGACAGTAATTTCAACGAGCAGTACTTC
clone_size: few
d_call: .
v_call: TRBV2
j_call: TRBJ2-7

cdr3_aa: CASSLAVSNQPQHF
cdr3_nt: TGTGCCAGCAGCTTGGCCGTTAGCAATCAGCCCCAGCATTTT
clone_size: once
d_call: .
v_call: TRBV5-8
j_call: TRBJ1-5

cdr3_aa: CASSATTNTGELFF
cdr3_nt: TGTGCCAGCAGTGCCACCACCAACACCGGGGAGCTGTTTTTT
clone_size: many
d_call: .
v_call: TRBV25-1
j_call: TRBJ2-2

cdr3_aa: CASSLTGGRRTDTQYF
cdr3_nt: TGTGCCAGCAGTCTCACGGGCGGGAGGCGCACAGATACGCAGTATTTT
clone_size: .
d_call: TRBD2
v_call: TRBV6-2/TRBV6-3
j_call: TRBJ2-3

cdr3_aa: CSAQSPTGPRQFF
cdr3_nt: TGCAGTGCGCAAAGTCCGACAGGTCCTAGGCAGTTCTTC
clone_size: .
d_call: .
v_call: TRBV20-1
j_call: TRBJ2-1

cdr3_aa: CASSLSVPTENTEAFF
cdr3_nt: TGTGCCAGCAGCCTGTCCGTTCCGACAGAGAACACTGAAGCTTTCTTT
clone_size: few
d_call: .
v_call: TRBV27
j_call: TRBJ1-1

cdr3_aa: CASHSGNEQYF
cdr3_nt: TGTGCCAGCCACTCGGGGAACGAGCAGTACTTC
clone_size: many
d_call: .
v_call: TRBV6-5
j_call: TRBJ2-7

cdr3_aa: CASSLGGPSADTQYF
cdr3_nt: TGTGCCAGCAGCCTGGGGGGGCCATCGGCGGATACGCAGTATTTT
clone_size: many
d_call: .
v_call: TRBV7-9
j_call: TRBJ2-3

cdr3_aa: CASSLAGGGGGELFF
cdr3_nt: TGTGCCAGCAGCTTAGCCGGCGGGGGAGGCGGGGAGCTGTTTTTT
clone_size: many
d_call: TRBD2
v_call: TRBV7-2
j_call: TRBJ2-2